This T cell receptor beta chain is from a study of cytomegalovirus exposure and HLA in healthy donors. At the level of the study: Sequencing of about 179 million T cells in an earlier analysis found around 120 million unique TCR beta sequences. Whole-study results and caveats: Analyses of presence/absence relied on an assumption of roughly uniform sequencing depth across donors.

Germline-derived CDR1 and CDR2 are SNHLY and FYNNEI. The CDR3 sequence is 16 residues long. The V gene lost 2 bases and the J gene lost 2 bases, with 12 bases spanning the gap. Note on this clone: Its matching antigen is unknown.

The primer mix had 60 Vbeta and 13 Jbeta primers. Repertoires were generated with immunoSEQ multiplex PCR, while TCRdb's copy carries only in-frame clones and drops some. The sample holds some 90,000 clones; under 85% are singletons and the top ten take 2.5% to 3.5%. Specimen: PBMCs. V gene TRBV2 combines with J gene TRBJ2-2; no clear D. The sequence came from a man younger than 40 in good health and CMV-seronegative. The CDR3 protein is CASSESGQDNTGELFF. DNA of the CDR3: TGTGCCAGCAGTGAATCTGGGCAGGATAACACCGGGGAGCTGTTTTTT.